This T cell receptor (beta chain) was recorded in a study of CD8+ T cells in alopecia areata. For the study at large: Percent of scalp involved defined treated patients' severity scores. Study observations and caveats: Scalp clonality and expanded CD8+ clones among the top 100 were significantly decreased by tofacitinib. Having one nonresponder leaves uncertain how baseline CD8+ expansion relates to response. Many expanded lesional clones remained in scalp and blood on tofacitinib.

Indicated treatment: oral pan-JAK inhibitor, 5-10 mg twice daily. Germline CDR1 and CDR2: MNHNS and SASEGT. The length of the CDR3 is 16 residues. The V and J ends lost 3 bases and 6 bases, in that order; junction bases with no gene match: 11. Following extraction, RNA underwent reverse transcription to cDNA, which served as the sequencing template. Sequencing was performed with immunoSEQ multiplex PCR; in TCRdb, only in-frame clones are kept and a portion is missing. This table holds fewer than 250,000 clones, less than 45% found once. A few counts support this clone. Its matching antigen is unknown. This sample comprised CD4+ T cells sorted from blood, obtained between weeks 30 and 35, from a patient treated with tofacitinib. The chain carries TRBV6-1 and TRBJ2-7, with 10 bases lining up with TRBD1. This TCR derives from a human donor with alopecia areata. The CDR3 nucleotides read TGTGCCAGCAGTGAGTTAACCCGGGACAGGGGTAGCGAGCAGTACTTC. Its protein product is CASSELTRDRGSEQYF.